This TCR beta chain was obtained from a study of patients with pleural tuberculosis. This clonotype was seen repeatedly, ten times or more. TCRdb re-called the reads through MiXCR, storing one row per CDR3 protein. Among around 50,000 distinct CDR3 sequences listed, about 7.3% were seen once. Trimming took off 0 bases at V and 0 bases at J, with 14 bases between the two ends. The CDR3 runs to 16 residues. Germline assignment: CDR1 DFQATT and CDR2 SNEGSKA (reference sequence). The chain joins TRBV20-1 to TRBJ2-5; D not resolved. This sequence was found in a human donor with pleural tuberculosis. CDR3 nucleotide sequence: TGCAGTGCTAGAGACCTTGGCAGGAGAAACCAAGAGACCCAGTACTTC. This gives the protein CSARDLGRRNQETQYF.